The entry that follows covers one T cell receptor beta chain sequence. Its antigen remains unidentified. One base away lies a much larger clone, so this may be a sequencing read error. This entry is derived from a study of post-analysis software for immune sequencing data. Notes on the study in general: Five TRBV segments (TRBV5-6, TRBV5-1 and TRBV20-1 among them) occurred more frequently in patients than in controls.

The CDR3 length is 13 residues. Germline CDR1 reads SGHRS; CDR2 reads YFSETQ. Researchers reported that TCR beta cDNA libraries carried unique molecular identifiers. Via MiXCR, TCRdb re-called the PCR reads, giving one row per CDR3 protein. Here the sample spans roughly 800,000 distinct CDR3 sequences, 30% being singletons. The sequenced sample consisted of blood. The clonotype comes from a girl aged 5-17 years with multiple sclerosis. The chain links TRBV5-1 to TRBJ1-2; D not certain. The CDR3: CASSLESGLGCTF. The CDR3 DNA reads as TGCGCCAGCAGCTTGGAGTCGGGATTGGGCTGCACCTTC.